Below are 18 T cell receptor beta chains sequenced from a single sample in a study of CD8+CD57+ T cells in acquired aplastic anemia. CDR3 and TCR beta VDJ profiling relied on genomic DNA as the template. Each CDR3 protein gets one entry after TCRdb re-called the reads with MiXCR. Among fewer than 80,000 distinct CDR3 sequences listed, about 70% were seen once. The authors sequenced patients whose flow cytometry had shown CD8+CD57+ cell expansion. Sequenced material: sorted CD4+, CD8+, or CD8+CD57+ T cells (not recorded which) from PBMCs. The receptors here all came from a human donor with aplastic anemia.

This clonotype was counted only a few times. The chain uses TRBV24-1 and TRBJ2-5; D not resolved. Germline-derived CDR1 and CDR2 are KGHDR and SFDVKD. This CDR3 is built from 16 residues. Trimming removed 3 bases from V and 5 bases from J, with 18 bases in between. CDR3 in amino acids: CATSDPSSGRIETQYF. The DNA for the CDR3 is TGTGCCACCAGTGATCCGTCGTCGGGCAGGATCGAGACCCAGTACTTC.

The V and J genes are TRBV19 and TRBJ2-7; maybe TRBD1 (6 bases). This CDR3 has 13 amino acids. Per germline, CDR1 LNHDA and CDR2 SQIVND (reference sequence). Trimming took off 6 bases at V and 2 bases at J, with 11 bases between the two ends. CDR3 sequence (DNA): TGTGCCAGTAGCTGGGACACCGCCTACGAGCAGTACTTC. It specifies CASSWDTAYEQYF. Using reference TRBV19 and TRBJ2-7 for the parts outside the CDR3, the full variable domain is DGGITQSPKYLFRKEGQNVTLSCEQNLNHDAMYWYRQDPGQGLRLIYYSQIVNDFQKGDIAEGYSVSREKKESFPLTVTSAQKNPTAFYLCASSWDTAYEQYFGPGTRLTVT.

The chain employs TRBV6-1 and TRBJ2-3, with 11 bases fitting TRBD1. Germline trimming cut 2 bases from V and 5 bases from J; bases unmatched to any gene: 6. CDR1 and CDR2 from the germline V gene are MNHNS and SASEGT. The CDR3 length is 16 residues. The CDR3 here is CASSELPGQGEDTQYF. CDR3 coding DNA: TGTGCCAGCAGTGAACTCCCGGGACAGGGGGAAGATACGCAGTATTTT.

The chain joins TRBV10-3 to TRBJ2-7, with D possibly being TRBD1 (6 bases). Between the trimmed V and J ends, which lost 4 bases and 6 bases, there was a span of 10 bases. Per germline, CDR1 ENHRY and CDR2 SYGVKD. CDR3 size: 12 residues. The DNA of the CDR3 is TGTGCCATCAGTGTGGACAGCAGCGAGCAGTACTTC. The encoded protein is CAISVDSSEQYF.

As regards this clonotype: The junction departs from the called germline gene at one end, perhaps through a read error. This chain links TRBV6-5 with TRBJ2-5; D is tentatively TRBD1 or TRBD2 (6 bases each). The germline V gene has CDR1 MNHEY and CDR2 SVGAGI. The CDR3 is made up of 15 amino acids. The CDR3 reads CANSYSGGAGETQYF. DNA of the CDR3: TGTGCCAACAGTTACTCCGGGGGCGCTGGAGAGACCCAGTACTTC.

This chain uses TRBV5-1 with TRBJ2-2; D might be TRBD1 or TRBD2, each matching 5 bases. In germline, CDR1 is SGHRS, CDR2 YFSETQ. This CDR3 has 15 amino acids. V gave up 1 base and J gave up 2 bases, with 9 bases separating them. Written as DNA, the CDR3 is TGCGCCAGCAGCTTGAAGGGACCTAACACCGGGGAGCTGTTTTTT. Translation: CASSLKGPNTGELFF.

This clonotype appeared once. The J gene is TRBJ1-2, the V gene TRBV5-8, with 7 bases identical to TRBD1. Germline-derived CDR1 and CDR2 are SGHTS and YDEGEE. The length of the CDR3 is 13 residues. The J segment lost 3 bases and the V segment lost 4 bases, leaving 3 bases of the junction unmatched. The CDR3 DNA reads as TGTGCCAGCAGCCGCGGACAGGACTATGGCTACACCTTC. Encoded protein: CASSRGQDYGYTF.

V gene TRBV12-3 or TRBV12-4 combines with J gene TRBJ1-6; D ambiguous. The V end was cut by 3 bases, the J end by 6 bases, with 6 bases between. The CDR3 sequence is 13 residues long. The DNA of the CDR3 is TGTGCCAGCAGTTTTGGCCTTAATTCACCCCTCCACTTT. This encodes CASSFGLNSPLHF.

V gene TRBV19 combines with J gene TRBJ2-5; tentative D call: TRBD1 (5 bases). There are 14 residues in the CDR3. From germline, CDR1 is LNHDA and CDR2 SQIVND (reference sequence). V lost 5 bases and J 5 bases, leaving 15 bases between the germline ends. This chain's CDR3 is CASSLGALVETQYF. The CDR3 DNA reads as TGTGCCAGTAGTTTAGGGGCTTTGGTGGAGACCCAGTACTTC.

V gene TRBV7-6 combines with J gene TRBJ1-6; D uncertain. There are 18 residues in the CDR3. Germline CDR1 SGHVS, CDR2 FNYEAQ. Trimming removed 5 bases at V and 0 bases at J, with 17 bases between. The CDR3 DNA follows: TGTGCCAGCAGCCCCAGGTCCGCAGAGAGCTCCTATAATTCACCCCTCCACTTT. It is translated as CASSPRSAESSYNSPLHF.

This chain joins TRBV13 and TRBJ1-6; maybe TRBD1 (5 bases). This CDR3 region has 15 residues. V was clipped by 6 bases and J by 0 bases, with 9 bases between them. The germline V gene has CDR1 PRHDT and CDR2 FYEKMQ (reference sequence). The CDR3 is CASRGTDSYNSPLHF. As DNA, the CDR3 is TGTGCCAGCAGGGGGACCGACTCCTATAATTCACCCCTCCACTTT.

The chain links TRBV7-9 to TRBJ2-2; TRBD1 might be the D (6 bases). Trimming took 5 bases from V and 5 from J, leaving 9 bases between them. CDR3 length: 13 amino acids. Per the germline V gene, CDR1 is SEHNR and CDR2 is FQNEAQ (reference sequence). The CDR3 is CASSVGGTGELFF. CDR3 DNA: TGTGCCAGCAGCGTAGGGGGTACCGGGGAGCTGTTTTTT.

The rearrangement links TRBV10-3 to TRBJ2-1; 13 bases line up with TRBD2. This CDR3 has 15 residues. Germline V gene sequence: CDR1 ENHRY, CDR2 SYGVKD. V lost 6 bases, J lost 8 bases, and 7 bases stayed unmatched. DNA of the CDR3: TGTGCCATCAGGCAACTAGCGGGAGGGCCTGATGAGCAGTTCTTC. It is translated as CAIRQLAGGPDEQFF.

This chain connects TRBV12-3 or TRBV12-4 to TRBJ1-5; D perhaps matches TRBD1 (5 bases). The CDR3 sequence is 13 residues long. Deletions cut 7 bases from V and 1 base from J, with 8 bases between. The DNA of the CDR3 is TGTGCCAGCACTGGGGGGAGCAATCAGCCCCAGCATTTT. It codes for CASTGGSNQPQHF.

This clonotype was detected only a few times. The rearrangement links TRBV2 to TRBJ2-5; 8 positions agree with TRBD2. The junction had 9 bases not matched to a gene; V was cut back by 5 bases and J by 4 bases. The CDR3 contains 15 residues. CDR1 and CDR2 from the germline V gene are SNHLY and FYNNEI. The CDR3 spells CASSREGTMGETQYF. The DNA of the CDR3 is TGTGCCAGCAGTCGGGAGGGGACCATGGGAGAGACCCAGTACTTC. Full variable domain (rest looked up from reference TRBV2 and TRBJ2-5): EPEVTQTPSHQVTQMGQEVILRCVPISNHLYFYWYRQILGQKVEFLVSFYNNEISEKSEIFDDQFSVERPDGSNFTLKIRSTKLEDSAMYFCASSREGTMGETQYFGPGTRLLVL.

In regard to this clonotype: A read error may produce the germline difference seen at one junction end. The chain links TRBV7-9 to TRBJ2-5; no reliable D call. This CDR3 region has 13 residues. The germline V gene encodes CDR1 SEHNR and CDR2 FQNEAQ (reference sequence). This CDR3 reads CAGSRAISETQYF. The CDR3 DNA follows: TGTGCCGGCAGCAGAGCCATTTCGGAGACCCAGTACTTC.

This chain uses TRBV7-9 with TRBJ1-1, with D unclear. The CDR3 is 12 residues long. Trimming cost V 5 bases and J 6 bases, with 10 bases left between them. The germline gives CDR1 SEHNR, CDR2 FQNEAQ (reference sequence). CDR3 coding DNA: TGTGCCAGCAGCAACGGGGTCGCTGAAGCTTTCTTT. It encodes CASSNGVAEAFF.

The CDR3 DNA is TGCAGTGCTACCCGGGACGGAACAAAGACCCAGTACTTC. It yields the protein CSATRDGTKTQYF. V is TRBV20-1 and J is TRBJ2-5; D tentatively fits TRBD1 or TRBD2 (5 bases each). Germline V gene data show CDR1 as DFQATT and CDR2 as SNEGSKA (reference sequence). The CDR3 contains 13 residues. Trimming stripped 4 bases from V and 6 bases from J, with 15 bases between.